The 29 T cell receptor beta chains reported below all come from one sample, sequenced in a study of blood T cell repertoires in COVID-19. Only in-frame clones appear in the TCRdb table, and some are missing; sequencing was by immunoSEQ multiplex PCR. The sample yields 150,000 to 170,000 clones, 70% to 90% seen once. The specimen sequenced was peripheral blood. The receptor source for this set is a man aged 55 to 70 with COVID-19, enrolled during active disease.

V is TRBV5-8 and J is TRBJ1-6; D gene unclear. The CDR3 loop spans 15 amino acids. The germline V gene has CDR1 SGHTS and CDR2 YDEGEE. The V end was cut by 4 bases, the J end by 3 bases, with 11 bases between. The CDR3 DNA sequence: TGTGCCAGCAGCCAAATCGGGAGCTATAATTCACCCCTCCACTTT. Protein product: CASSQIGSYNSPLHF.

The chain recombines TRBV11-2 with TRBJ1-1, with D perhaps TRBD1 (6 bases). This CDR3 has 14 residues. Germline CDR1 and CDR2: SGHAT and FQNNGV. V dropped 7 bases and J dropped 1 base, with 13 bases sitting between them. The CDR3 spells CASNTVTGNTEAFF. The CDR3 DNA reads as TGTGCCAGCAACACAGTGACAGGGAACACTGAAGCTTTCTTT.

This sequence joins TRBV6-5 and TRBJ1-1, with D possibly TRBD1 on 5 matching bases. From germline, CDR1 is MNHEY and CDR2 SVGAGI. The CDR3 sequence is 13 residues long. Trimming cost V 8 bases and J 0 bases, with 10 bases left between them. CDR3 DNA sequence: TGTGCCAGCGGCCTACAGGTGAACACTGAAGCTTTCTTT. It is translated as CASGLQVNTEAFF.

The rearrangement uses TRBV6-2 or TRBV6-3 and TRBJ1-5; 7 bases match TRBD1. The V gene end was trimmed by 4 bases and the J gene end by 2 bases; junction bases not matched to a gene: 23. Per germline, CDR1 MNHEY and CDR2 SVGEGT. The CDR3 totals 21 residues. The CDR3 protein is CASSSLDRVRGLYSGNQPQHF. CDR3 nucleotides: TGTGCCAGCAGTTCCCTCGACAGGGTAAGAGGTTTATATAGCGGCAATCAGCCCCAGCATTTT.

The chain has TRBV28 and TRBJ1-5; TRBD1 is a possible D gene (5 bases). This CDR3 is 15 amino acids long. Germline V gene sequence: CDR1 MDHEN, CDR2 SYDVKM. V was pared by 2 bases and J by 1 base, with 9 bases between. The CDR3: CASSLRSGSNQPQHF. The CDR3 DNA is TGTGCCAGCAGTTTAAGGTCAGGGAGCAATCAGCCCCAGCATTTT.

The chain joins TRBV18 to TRBJ2-1, with TRBD2 identical over 15 bases. The CDR3 is 16 residues long. CDR1 and CDR2 (germline): KGHSH, LQKENI. The V segment lost 5 bases and the J segment 9 bases; nucleotides outside the gene matches: 8. The CDR3 is CASSTRTSGRASEQFF. In DNA, the CDR3 is TGTGCCAGCTCAACCAGGACTAGCGGGAGGGCCAGTGAGCAGTTCTTC.

The chain employs TRBV18 and TRBJ2-5; a weak D match, TRBD2 (7 bases). Trimming took off 3 bases at V and 5 bases at J, with 16 bases between the two ends. Germline V gives CDR1 KGHSH, CDR2 LQKENI. The CDR3 contains 15 residues. CDR3 nucleotide sequence: TGTGCCAGCTCACCCCTCGGACTAGGGGGGGAGACCCAGTACTTC. It yields the protein CASSPLGLGGETQYF.

The chain joins TRBV19 to TRBJ2-7; tentative D call: TRBD1 (6 bases). This CDR3 region has 13 residues. Germline V gene data show CDR1 as LNHDA and CDR2 as SQIVND (reference sequence). Trimming shortened V by 6 bases and J by 2 bases, and 11 bases separated the two germline ends. The CDR3 nucleotides read TGTGCCAGTAGGGGGACAAGCACCTACGAGCAGTACTTC. It is translated as CASRGTSTYEQYF.

The CDR3 sequence is CASSHPTGGTEAFF. The CDR3 nucleotides read TGTGCCAGCAGCCACCCGACGGGAGGCACTGAAGCTTTCTTT. This chain uses TRBV4-2 with TRBJ1-1; D not certain. With 3 bases removed from V and 4 bases from J, the gap between germline ends came to 12 bases. The germline gives CDR1 LGHNA, CDR2 YNFKEQ. The CDR3 extends over 14 amino acids.

The rearrangement links TRBV4-3 to TRBJ2-1, with 9 bases fitting TRBD2. Germline loops: CDR1 LGHNA, CDR2 YSLEER. Germline trimming cut 0 bases from V and 2 bases from J; bases unmatched to any gene: 2. The CDR3 is 16 amino acids. The CDR3 sequence: CASSQESSGTYNEQFF. The CDR3 DNA reads as TGCGCCAGCAGCCAAGAGTCTAGCGGGACCTACAATGAGCAGTTCTTC.

The chain joins TRBV12-5 to TRBJ2-2; a possible D gene is TRBD2 (6 bases). CDR3 length: 16 amino acids. Germline CDR1 reads LGHNT; CDR2 reads FRNRAP. The V gene lost 3 bases and the J gene lost 2 bases, with 13 bases spanning the gap. DNA of the CDR3: TGTGCTAGTGGTTTCCCCGGGAGATATAACACCGGGGAGCTGTTTTTT. Its translation is CASGFPGRYNTGELFF.

This chain joins TRBV6-5 and TRBJ2-7; TRBD2 might be the D (6 bases). There are 14 residues in the CDR3. Germline V CDR1 and CDR2: MNHEY, SVGAGI. Trimming left V 2 bases short and J 4 bases short, with 12 bases between. For the CDR3, the DNA is TGTGCCAGCAGTTACGGGGTAGGGACTTACGAGCAGTACTTC. This codes for CASSYGVGTYEQYF.

This sequence joins TRBV27 and TRBJ1-5; D is unresolved. This CDR3 is 16 amino acids long. Trimming pared 7 bases from V and 2 bases from J, leaving 18 bases between. Germline CDR1 reads MNHEY; CDR2 reads SMNVEV (reference sequence). The CDR3 DNA follows: TGTGCCAGCAATAGTTTGTGGCGGAAGGGCAATCAGCCCCAGCATTTT. Protein sequence: CASNSLWRKGNQPQHF.

This clone has only one observation. J is TRBJ2-7 and V is TRBV6-1, with D perhaps TRBD2 (5 bases). V lost 3 bases, J lost 4 bases, and 13 bases lay in between. The CDR3 is made up of 14 amino acids. From germline, CDR1 is MNHNS and CDR2 SASEGT. DNA of the CDR3: TGTGCCAGCAGTGACGGGCTAGCTCGGTACGAGCAGTACTTC. Protein: CASSDGLARYEQYF.

The chain has TRBV14 and TRBJ1-1; D not certain. CDR3 length equals 14 residues. V was trimmed by 1 base and J by 4 bases, leaving 10 bases between them. The germline gives CDR1 SGHDN, CDR2 FVKESK. DNA for the CDR3: TGTGCCAGCAGCCAAGGACCGCGAGGCACTGAAGCTTTCTTT. Its protein is CASSQGPRGTEAFF.

This chain joins TRBV5-1 and TRBJ1-1; D gene ambiguous. Trimming took off 1 base at V and 1 base at J, with 14 bases between the two ends. CDR1 and CDR2 from the germline V gene are SGHRS and YFSETQ. The CDR3 length is 16 residues. CDR3 in DNA: TGCGCCAGCAGCTTGTTTGCGACAAATTCGAACACTGAAGCTTTCTTT. Translation: CASSLFATNSNTEAFF. Complete variable domain (other parts from reference TRBV5-1 and TRBJ1-1): KAGVTQTPRYLIKTRGQQVTLSCSPISGHRSVSWYQQTPGQGLQFLFEYFSETQRNKGNFPGRFSGRQFSNSRSEMNVSTLELGDSALYLCASSLFATNSNTEAFFGQGTRLTVV.

CDR3 nucleotide sequence: TGTGCCAGCAGCTCCGGACAGGGAGGCTATGGCTACACCTTC. Its protein is CASSSGQGGYGYTF. The V gene is TRBV5-4, the J gene TRBJ1-2; 8 bases align to TRBD1. The CDR3 spans 14 residues. In germline, CDR1 is SGHNT, CDR2 YYREEE (reference sequence). The V and J ends lost 3 bases and 4 bases, in that order; junction bases with no gene match: 5.

The V gene is TRBV6-6, the J gene TRBJ1-5, with D unclear. With 2 bases removed from V and 4 bases from J, the gap between germline ends came to 6 bases. CDR1 and CDR2 from the germline V gene are MNHNY and SVGAGI (reference sequence). The CDR3 length is 13 residues. DNA of the CDR3: TGTGCCAGCAGTTACGAGGCAAATCAGCCCCAGCATTTT. It is translated as CASSYEANQPQHF.

V gene TRBV6-5 combines with J gene TRBJ1-4; tentative D call: TRBD1 (6 bases). The V and J ends lost 2 bases and 3 bases respectively, with 10 bases between them. The CDR3 extends over 15 amino acids. Germline CDR1 and CDR2: MNHEY and SVGAGI. The CDR3 loop reads CASSYDTGSNEKLFF. Written as DNA, the CDR3 is TGTGCCAGCAGTTACGATACAGGGTCTAATGAAAAACTGTTTTTT.

The chain joins TRBV21-1 to TRBJ1-6. TRBV21-1 is given as a pseudogene. CDR3 length equals 17 residues. For the CDR3, the DNA is TGTGCCAGCAGCAAAGTTTATGGGATGGGAGTAGGTTCACCCCTCCACTTT. This sequence encodes CASSKVYGMGVGSPLHF.

J is TRBJ2-3 and V is TRBV10-3, with D maybe TRBD2 (5 bases). V was clipped by 0 bases and J by 2 bases, with 15 bases between them. The germline V gene encodes CDR1 ENHRY and CDR2 SYGVKD. This CDR3 comprises 17 residues. The CDR3 sequence: CAISESMTIAPTDTQYF. The DNA of the CDR3 is TGTGCCATCAGTGAGTCGATGACTATCGCACCCACAGATACGCAGTATTTT.

This clone appeared a few times. V and J are TRBV7-2 and TRBJ1-1, with 8 bases matching TRBD1. Germline V gives CDR1 SGHTA, CDR2 FQGNSA. The CDR3 is 13 residues long. Germline trimming cut 6 bases from V and 10 bases from J; bases unmatched to any gene: 10. This chain's CDR3 is CASRFGQGLGAFF. CDR3 sequence (DNA): TGTGCCAGCAGATTTGGACAGGGTTTGGGAGCTTTCTTT.

CDR3 in DNA: TGTGCCAGCAGCCGAGCCCTTATTAGTAATGAAAAACTGTTTTTT. Protein sequence: CASSRALISNEKLFF. The chain employs TRBV28 and TRBJ1-4, with D unresolved. The germline V gene has CDR1 MDHEN and CDR2 SYDVKM. The CDR3 is 15 amino acids. Trimming shortened V by 6 bases and J by 4 bases, and 15 bases separated the two germline ends.

The rearrangement joins TRBV2 to TRBJ1-5; 8 bases align to TRBD1. This CDR3 is 15 amino acids long. V gave up 5 bases and J gave up 2 bases; unmatched junction bases: 5. Per germline, CDR1 SNHLY and CDR2 FYNNEI. This chain's CDR3 is CASSSDREGNQPQHF. CDR3 DNA: TGTGCCAGCAGTTCGGACAGGGAAGGCAATCAGCCCCAGCATTTT.

This clone was counted a single time. The CDR3 carries no conserved terminal phenylalanine or tryptophan, so it likely arises from a read error. The DNA is omitted, as the CDR3 cannot be located on it reliably, and the CDR3 follows TCRdb's listing. This rearrangement joins TRBV5-7 to TRBJ1-4; the table's TRBD1 call for D was not verified on the DNA. TRBV5-7 is an open reading frame, and its role is uncertain. The CDR3 has 10 residues if both end residues are counted. The CDR3 loop is CASSLVGGRD.

This clone occurred once. This chain uses TRBV6-1 with TRBJ2-7; tentatively, D is TRBD1 (6 bases). V was trimmed by 4 bases and J by 3 bases, leaving 19 bases between them. This CDR3 is 16 amino acids long. CDR1 and CDR2 (germline): MNHNS, SASEGT. The CDR3 loop is CASSGGPGRSFYEQYF. The CDR3 DNA reads TGTGCCAGCAGTGGGGGGCCAGGGAGAAGTTTCTACGAGCAGTACTTC.

In its sample, this clone was seen a few times. J is TRBJ1-1 and V is TRBV7-2; weak D call: TRBD1 (6 bases). This CDR3 comprises 15 residues. CDR1 is SGHTA and CDR2 is FQGNSA in the germline V gene. Trimming stripped 5 bases from V and 0 bases from J, with 13 bases between. This chain's CDR3 is CASSPKTGMNTEAFF. CDR3 DNA sequence: TGTGCCAGCAGCCCAAAGACAGGTATGAACACTGAAGCTTTCTTT.

The J gene is TRBJ1-2, the V gene TRBV28, with TRBD1 identical over 7 bases. The CDR3 has 13 amino acids. Trimming took 2 bases from V and 8 from J; bases not matched to a gene: 5. Germline values: CDR1 MDHEN, CDR2 SYDVKM. CDR3 DNA: TGTGCCAGCAGTTTAGACAGGGTGAAGGGCTACACCTTC. Translating gives CASSLDRVKGYTF.

The V gene is TRBV7-2, the J gene TRBJ1-1; 10 nucleotides align to TRBD1. Germline-derived CDR1 and CDR2 are SGHTA and FQGNSA. This CDR3 contains 15 residues. With V trimmed by 5 bases and J by 1 base, 4 bases remained unmatched. CDR3 region: CASSPGTGANTEAFF. CDR3 in DNA: TGTGCCAGCAGCCCAGGGACAGGGGCGAACACTGAAGCTTTCTTT.